Presented here are 23 T cell receptor beta chains from one specimen sequenced in a study of blood T cell repertoires in COVID-19. The repertoire was sequenced with immunoSEQ multiplex PCR; TCRdb's copy has only in-frame clones and lacks some. The sample shows under 450,000 clones, approximately 87% of them seen only once. The sample taken for sequencing was PBMCs or T cells enriched from blood (not recorded which). The receptors derive from a man aged 25 to 40 who had recovered from COVID-19.

V gene TRBV7-9 combines with J gene TRBJ2-1, with a possible D match to TRBD2 (6 bases). V was trimmed by 4 bases and J by 0 bases, leaving 13 bases between them. Per the germline V gene, CDR1 is SEHNR and CDR2 is FQNEAQ (reference sequence). The CDR3 is made up of 16 amino acids. CDR3 sequence: CASSSRTTSSYNEQFF. The CDR3 region has the DNA TGTGCCAGCAGCTCCCGGACTACTAGCTCCTACAATGAGCAGTTCTTC.

The gene calls are TRBV7-3 and TRBJ2-5; 11 bases line up with TRBD2. In germline, CDR1 is SGHTA, CDR2 FQGTGA. After removal of 4 bases from V and 3 bases from J, the junction contained 4 bases not matched to a gene. This CDR3 comprises 15 residues. CDR3 loop: CASSWGLAVEETQYF. In DNA form, the CDR3 reads TGTGCCAGCAGCTGGGGACTAGCGGTGGAAGAGACCCAGTACTTC.

This clone was counted a few times. The rearrangement joins TRBV2 to TRBJ2-2; TRBD2 is a possible D gene (6 bases). This CDR3 region has 15 residues. V lost 5 bases and J 7 bases, leaving 17 bases between the germline ends. In germline, CDR1 is SNHLY, CDR2 FYNNEI. CDR3 bases: TGTGCCAGCAGTTCAGAGATGGGGGGTCACGGGGAGCTGTTTTTT. Its translation is CASSSEMGGHGELFF.

The V gene is TRBV30, the J gene TRBJ2-1; no clear D. CDR1 and CDR2 from the germline V gene are GTSNPN and SVGIG (reference sequence). The CDR3 is made up of 12 amino acids. Trimming removed 5 bases from V and 9 bases from J, with 14 bases in between. Here the CDR3 reads CAWRRVTGEQFF. The CDR3 bases are TGTGCCTGGCGACGGGTAACGGGTGAGCAGTTCTTC.

The V gene is TRBV6-5, the J gene TRBJ2-1, with TRBD1 matching over 7 bases. Trimming removed 4 bases from V and 0 bases from J; junction bases left unmatched: 3. The V gene's germline CDR1 is MNHEY and CDR2 SVGAGI. This CDR3 is 15 amino acids long. The CDR3 is CASSLGQPSYNEQFF. CDR3 nucleotide sequence: TGTGCCAGCAGTTTGGGACAGCCCTCCTACAATGAGCAGTTCTTC.

The V call is TRBV11-2, the J call TRBJ2-1; TRBD2 agrees at 15 bases. Unmatched junction bases numbered 11, after V lost 5 bases and J lost 12 bases. CDR1 and CDR2 from the germline V gene are SGHAT and FQNNGV. This CDR3 is built from 16 residues. CDR3 nucleotide sequence: TGTGCCAGCAGCCTCCGGACTAGCGGGGGGGGGCTCGGGCAGTTCTTC. As protein: CASSLRTSGGGLGQFF.

The chain combines TRBV19 with TRBJ1-2; TRBD1 matches 7 bases. The CDR3 sequence is 13 residues long. Germline CDR1 and CDR2: LNHDA and SQIVND (reference sequence). V was clipped by 6 bases and J by 7 bases; unmatched bases: 8. CDR3 amino acids: CASSVTGKAGYTF. DNA of the CDR3: TGTGCCAGTAGCGTGACAGGGAAGGCTGGCTACACCTTC. Supplemented by reference TRBV19 and TRBJ1-2, the full variable domain reads DGGITQSPKYLFRKEGQNVTLSCEQNLNHDAMYWYRQDPGQGLRLIYYSQIVNDFQKGDIAEGYSVSREKKESFPLTVTSAQKNPTAFYLCASSVTGKAGYTFGSGTRLTVV.

This chain uses TRBV5-5 with TRBJ1-3; TRBD1 is a possible D gene (5 bases). V dropped 6 bases and J dropped 0 bases, with 10 bases sitting between them. The CDR3 covers 14 residues. Germline V CDR1 and CDR2: SGHKS, YYEKEE (reference sequence). The CDR3 nucleotides are TGTGCCAGCACCGCGGGGACCTCTGGAAACACCATATATTTT. Residues: CASTAGTSGNTIYF.

The count of this clone is one. The V gene is TRBV3-1 (or the pseudogene TRBV3-2), the J gene TRBJ1-6; 7 bases agree with TRBD1. CDR1 is LGHDT, CDR2 YNNKEL, per germline (reference sequence). The CDR3 length is 14 residues. Losses at the gene ends were 1 base for V and 10 bases for J; bases not matched to a gene: 4. CDR3 sequence (DNA): TGTGCCAGCAGCCAAGGACAGGGAACCTCACCCCTCCACTTT. It codes for CASSQGQGTSPLHF.

The J gene is TRBJ1-6, the V gene TRBV19, with a possible D match to TRBD1 (6 bases). The CDR3 extends over 12 amino acids. V dropped 10 bases and J dropped 7 bases, with 11 bases sitting between them. Germline V gives CDR1 LNHDA, CDR2 SQIVND (reference sequence). The CDR3 spells CATRDTNSPLHF. As DNA, the CDR3 is TGTGCCACCCGGGACACCAATTCACCCCTCCACTTT.

This chain connects TRBV14 to TRBJ1-2, with D uncertain. V lost 0 bases and J 8 bases, leaving 10 bases between the germline ends. This CDR3 region has 13 residues. CDR1 and CDR2 (germline): SGHDN, FVKESK. CDR3 sequence: CASSQDRSYGYTF. Written as DNA, the CDR3 is TGTGCCAGCAGCCAAGATAGAAGTTACGGCTACACCTTC.

This clone was recorded a few times. This chain joins TRBV19 and TRBJ1-5, with TRBD1 identical over 8 bases. In germline, CDR1 is LNHDA, CDR2 SQIVND (reference sequence). Trimming removed 3 bases from V and 5 bases from J; junction bases left unmatched: 3. The CDR3 extends over 14 amino acids. The CDR3 spells CASSMRTGYQPQHF. CDR3 DNA sequence: TGTGCCAGTAGTATGAGGACAGGGTATCAGCCCCAGCATTTT.

The rearrangement joins TRBV12-3 or TRBV12-4 to TRBJ2-7, with 9 nucleotides matching TRBD1. Trimming took 6 bases from V and 6 from J; bases not matched to a gene: 6. The CDR3 sequence is 13 residues long. The CDR3 DNA is TGTGCCAGCAGCCGGGGACAGGGTGGCGAGCAGTACTTC. Translating gives CASSRGQGGEQYF.

This rearrangement joins TRBV28 to TRBJ1-4; D remains ambiguous. The CDR3 covers 13 residues. The germline V and J ends were trimmed by 5 bases and 0 bases, with 4 bases remaining between them. Germline V gene lookup returns CDR1 MDHEN and CDR2 SYDVKM. CDR3 nucleotide sequence: TGTGCCAGCAGTCGAGCAACTAATGAAAAACTGTTTTTT. It encodes CASSRATNEKLFF.

The chain combines TRBV3-1 (or the pseudogene TRBV3-2) with TRBJ1-1; weak D call: TRBD1 (5 bases). The CDR3 sequence is 13 residues long. V was trimmed by 1 base and J by 5 bases, leaving 8 bases between them. Germline V CDR1 and CDR2: LGHDT, YNNKEL (reference sequence). The CDR3 is CASSQVKGTEAFF. The DNA of the CDR3 is TGTGCCAGCAGCCAAGTTAAGGGGACTGAAGCTTTCTTT.

The rearrangement uses TRBV11-2 and TRBJ1-1; D gene ambiguous. The CDR3 spans 15 residues. V was trimmed by 5 bases and J by 4 bases, leaving 17 bases between them. Germline V gives CDR1 SGHAT, CDR2 FQNNGV. The chain's CDR3 is CASSKQTGIGTEAFF. CDR3 nucleotide sequence: TGTGCCAGCAGCAAACAGACGGGGATAGGCACTGAAGCTTTCTTT.

V gene TRBV5-1 combines with J gene TRBJ1-1; 10 positions match TRBD1. The CDR3 contains 15 residues. Unmatched junction bases numbered 4, after V lost 4 bases and J lost 1 base. Germline CDR1 SGHRS, CDR2 YFSETQ. The CDR3 spells CASSPWTGGNTEAFF. CDR3 coding DNA: TGCGCCAGCAGCCCCTGGACAGGGGGGAACACTGAAGCTTTCTTT.

The chain is built from TRBV19 and TRBJ2-7; D is undetermined. The CDR3 extends over 13 amino acids. The ends were cut back, 1 base at V and 3 bases at J, with 7 bases in the middle. Germline assignment: CDR1 LNHDA and CDR2 SQIVND (reference sequence). The CDR3 sequence is CASSIGSIYEQYF. CDR3 sequence (DNA): TGTGCCAGTAGTATAGGTTCTATCTACGAGCAGTACTTC. The full variable domain, completed using reference TRBV19 and TRBJ2-7, is DGGITQSPKYLFRKEGQNVTLSCEQNLNHDAMYWYRQDPGQGLRLIYYSQIVNDFQKGDIAEGYSVSREKKESFPLTVTSAQKNPTAFYLCASSIGSIYEQYFGPGTRLTVT.

This chain joins TRBV27 and TRBJ2-1, with 9 positions matching TRBD2. The germline gives CDR1 MNHEY, CDR2 SMNVEV (reference sequence). Trimming at V came to 2 bases and at J to 0 bases, leaving 11 bases not matched to a gene. The CDR3 is made up of 19 amino acids. CDR3 DNA sequence: TGTGCCAGCAGTTTACCAGGACTAGCGTGGGGAAGCTCCTACAATGAGCAGTTCTTC. Translation: CASSLPGLAWGSSYNEQFF.

The V gene is TRBV3-1 (or the pseudogene TRBV3-2), the J gene TRBJ1-2, with 7 nucleotides matching TRBD1. The length of the CDR3 is 14 residues. V dropped 4 bases and J dropped 4; count of bases not matched to a gene: 6. CDR1 LGHDT and CDR2 YNNKEL come from the germline V gene (reference sequence). The CDR3 loop reads CASSLRDSRYGYTF. CDR3 bases: TGTGCCAGCAGCCTAAGGGACAGCCGCTATGGCTACACCTTC.

The CDR3 nucleotides are TGCGCCAGCAGCCAAGAGGTGGGGGGGAACACAGATACGCAGTATTTT. Translated: CASSQEVGGNTDTQYF. The genes are TRBV4-1 and TRBJ2-3, with 7 positions matching TRBD2. V shed 0 bases and J 2 bases; nucleotides not matched to a gene: 5. Germline CDR1 MGHRA, CDR2 YSYEKL. CDR3 length equals 16 residues.

The CDR3: CASSESGITAFF. Written as DNA, the CDR3 is TGTGCCAGCAGTGAATCGGGAATCACGGCTTTCTTT. The rearrangement links TRBV6-1 to TRBJ1-1; D is uncertain. The V gene lost 2 bases and the J gene lost 11 bases, with 12 bases spanning the gap. CDR1 is MNHNS and CDR2 is SASEGT in the germline V gene. The CDR3 spans 12 residues.

The chain employs TRBV5-1 and TRBJ1-1; D gene ambiguous. CDR3 length: 13 residues. The germline CDR1 and CDR2 sequences are SGHRS and YFSETQ. V shed 2 bases and J shed 1 base, with 6 bases lying between them. DNA for the CDR3: TGCGCCAGCAGCTTTGTAGCGAACACTGAAGCTTTCTTT. This gives the protein CASSFVANTEAFF. The whole variable domain, filled in from reference TRBV5-1 and TRBJ1-1, reads KAGVTQTPRYLIKTRGQQVTLSCSPISGHRSVSWYQQTPGQGLQFLFEYFSETQRNKGNFPGRFSGRQFSNSRSEMNVSTLELGDSALYLCASSFVANTEAFFGQGTRLTVV.